These 20 T cell receptor beta chains originate from one sample sequenced in a study of cytomegalovirus exposure and HLA in healthy donors. The PCR used 60 Vbeta and 13 Jbeta primers. Libraries were prepared by immunoSEQ multiplex PCR; TCRdb keeps only in-frame clonotypes and omits some of them. The profile shows roughly 120,000 clones, 65% to 75% of them singletons. Material: PBMCs. The source is a woman aged 45-60 years in good health and CMV-seropositive.

The CDR3 loop is CATRGGQETYEQYF. In DNA, the CDR3 is TGTGCCACTCGTGGGGGACAGGAGACCTACGAGCAGTACTTC. The rearrangement uses TRBV28 and TRBJ2-5, with 8 bases lining up with TRBD1. The DNA end is more similar to TRBJ2-7, so the J call may be wrong. CDR1 is MDHEN, CDR2 SYDVKM, per germline. The CDR3 runs 14 residues.

This clone was counted a few times. The V and J genes are TRBV19 and TRBJ2-1, with D unclear. The CDR3 has 14 residues. Germline CDR1 is LNHDA and CDR2 is SQIVND (reference sequence). V was pared by 4 bases and J by 1 base, with 8 bases between. The CDR3 region has the DNA TGTGCCAGTAGTAAAGACCCTTCCTACAATGAGCAGTTCTTC. Protein: CASSKDPSYNEQFF.

The chain links TRBV9 to TRBJ2-1; 9 bases fit TRBD2. This CDR3 region has 15 residues. V lost 4 bases, J lost 6 bases, and 8 bases stayed unmatched. Looked up from germline, CDR1 is SGDLS and CDR2 is YYNGEE. The CDR3, as DNA: TGTGCCAGCAGCTTAAGACAGACTAGCGGCAATGAGCAGTTCTTC. The encoded protein is CASSLRQTSGNEQFF.

The rearrangement joins TRBV7-9 to TRBJ1-1; TRBD1 might be the D (5 bases). The CDR3 runs to 15 residues. With 5 bases removed from V and 2 bases from J, the gap between germline ends came to 15 bases. Germline V gene sequence: CDR1 SEHNR, CDR2 FQNEAQ (reference sequence). The CDR3 reads CASSPRVGSNTEAFF. The CDR3 coding sequence is TGTGCCAGCAGCCCCAGGGTCGGATCCAACACTGAAGCTTTCTTT.

The chain is built from TRBV11-2 and TRBJ1-6; D gene uncertain. The CDR3 has 14 amino acids. Per the germline V gene, CDR1 is SGHAT and CDR2 is FQNNGV. V was pared by 0 bases and J by 8 bases, with 8 bases between. This CDR3 reads CASSLEPVYSPLHF. The CDR3 DNA follows: TGTGCCAGCAGCTTAGAACCAGTATATTCACCCCTCCACTTT. Looking up the rest from reference TRBV11-2 and TRBJ1-6 gives the full variable domain: EAGVAQSPRYKIIEKRQSVAFWCNPISGHATLYWYQQILGQGPKLLIQFQNNGVVDDSQLPKDRFSAERLKGVDSTLKIQPAKLEDSAVYLCASSLEPVYSPLHFGNGTRLTVT.

The chain employs TRBV6-6 and TRBJ1-5; tentatively, D is TRBD1 (6 bases). Germline values: CDR1 MNHNY, CDR2 SVGAGI (reference sequence). This CDR3 is 14 amino acids long. Trimming removed 3 bases at V and 1 base at J, with 7 bases between. The CDR3 reads CASSYTGSNQPQHF. CDR3 DNA sequence: TGTGCCAGCAGTTATACAGGGAGCAATCAGCCCCAGCATTTT.

This rearrangement joins TRBV2 to TRBJ2-7; D unresolved. Germline V gene sequence: CDR1 SNHLY, CDR2 FYNNEI. This CDR3 spans 12 amino acids. Trimming took 1 base from V and 6 from J, leaving 7 bases between them. The CDR3 reads CASSEGPSEQYF. The CDR3 coding sequence is TGTGCCAGCAGTGAAGGTCCCTCCGAGCAGTACTTC. Filled out from reference TRBV2 and TRBJ2-7, the complete variable domain reads EPEVTQTPSHQVTQMGQEVILRCVPISNHLYFYWYRQILGQKVEFLVSFYNNEISEKSEIFDDQFSVERPDGSNFTLKIRSTKLEDSAMYFCASSEGPSEQYFGPGTRLTVT.

The chain is built from TRBV2 and TRBJ2-7, with 7 bases matching TRBD1. The CDR3 runs 15 residues. V lost 5 bases, J lost 1 base, and 8 bases stayed unmatched. From germline, CDR1 is SNHLY and CDR2 FYNNEI. CDR3 residues: CASSTRTGSSYEQYF. The CDR3 DNA reads TGTGCCAGCAGTACCCGGACAGGATCTTCCTACGAGCAGTACTTC.

The chain combines TRBV5-3 with TRBJ2-5; TRBD2 is a possible D gene (5 bases). TRBV5-3 is an ORF, with its function uncertain. The CDR3 sequence is 17 residues long. The V gene lost 3 bases and the J gene lost 4 bases, with 22 bases spanning the gap. CDR3 in amino acids: CARSSGSWAILTETQYF. The DNA of the CDR3 is TGTGCCAGAAGCTCGGGAAGCTGGGCGATTTTGACAGAGACCCAGTACTTC.

The V gene is TRBV5-1, the J gene TRBJ1-5; 9 bases match TRBD1. V shed 3 bases, J shed 5 bases, and the junction held 6 bases outside the gene matches. The CDR3 is 15 residues long. Germline V gene lookup returns CDR1 SGHRS and CDR2 YFSETQ. The CDR3 loop is CASSSQGAKDQPQHF. For the CDR3, the DNA is TGCGCCAGCAGCTCACAGGGGGCGAAGGATCAGCCCCAGCATTTT.

V and J are TRBV30 and TRBJ1-5; perhaps TRBD1 as D (6 bases). Germline CDR1 is GTSNPN and CDR2 is SVGIG (reference sequence). The CDR3 runs to 14 residues. V dropped 0 bases and J dropped 7 bases, with 13 bases sitting between them. The CDR3 is CAWSVRGGAQPQHF. CDR3 DNA sequence: TGTGCCTGGAGTGTACGAGGGGGGGCGCAGCCCCAGCATTTT.

This clone was observed a few times. The chain links TRBV19 to TRBJ1-5; 7 bases match TRBD1. The CDR3 runs to 16 residues. From germline, CDR1 is LNHDA and CDR2 SQIVND (reference sequence). V dropped 4 bases and J dropped 5; count of bases not matched to a gene: 11. The chain's CDR3 is CASSSDIQGSYQPQHF. In DNA form, the CDR3 reads TGTGCCAGTAGTAGCGATATACAGGGGTCATATCAGCCCCAGCATTTT.

The chain employs TRBV27 and TRBJ1-2; a possible D gene is TRBD1 (5 bases). V was cut by 3 bases and J by 8 bases, with 10 bases left in between. The CDR3 covers 12 residues. Germline assignment: CDR1 MNHEY and CDR2 SMNVEV (reference sequence). The CDR3 loop is CASSLGGMGYTF. CDR3 coding DNA: TGTGCCAGCAGTTTGGGGGGTATGGGCTACACCTTC.

The V and J genes are TRBV19 and TRBJ2-3; maybe TRBD2 (5 bases). V was cut by 4 bases and J by 6 bases, with 11 bases left in between. Germline assignment: CDR1 LNHDA and CDR2 SQIVND (reference sequence). The CDR3 is 13 residues long. The CDR3 DNA sequence: TGTGCCAGTAGTAGCCTAGCTCCCGATACGCAGTATTTT. This sequence encodes CASSSLAPDTQYF.

The J gene is TRBJ1-2, the V gene TRBV5-4; 8 nucleotides agree with TRBD1. In germline, CDR1 is SGHNT, CDR2 YYREEE (reference sequence). J gave up 6 bases and V 4 bases, and 8 bases lay outside the gene matches. This CDR3 spans 14 amino acids. CDR3 sequence: CASSPQGAPDGYTF. The CDR3 DNA is TGTGCCAGCAGCCCCCAGGGGGCGCCGGATGGCTACACCTTC.

This clone was picked up a small number of times. This rearrangement joins TRBV28 to TRBJ1-2, with 8 bases identical to TRBD1. The CDR3 has 13 residues. CDR1 and CDR2 (germline): MDHEN, SYDVKM. Trimming removed 5 bases from V and 1 base from J; junction bases left unmatched: 0. Here the CDR3 DNA reads TGTGCCAGCAGTACAGGGGGTAACTATGGCTACACCTTC. Its protein product is CASSTGGNYGYTF.

The count of this clone is one. This chain uses TRBV9 with TRBJ2-1; tentative D call: TRBD2 (6 bases). The germline V gene encodes CDR1 SGDLS and CDR2 YYNGEE. V gave up 2 bases and J gave up 0 bases, with 9 bases separating them. This CDR3 is 15 amino acids long. CDR3 nucleotides: TGTGCCAGCAGCGTTGGCGGGACCTCCTACAATGAGCAGTTCTTC. This gives the protein CASSVGGTSYNEQFF.

The chain joins TRBV27 to TRBJ1-5; D possibly corresponds to TRBD1 (5 bases). This CDR3 has 15 amino acids. Germline V lookup: CDR1 MNHEY, CDR2 SMNVEV (reference sequence). The CDR3 DNA reads as TGTGTCGCGAAATCCCTGCGGGGGAGCAATCAGCCCCAGCATTTT. Its translation is CVAKSLRGSNQPQHF.

The V call is TRBV7-2, the J call TRBJ1-5; D is ambiguous. Trimming left V 2 bases short and J 5 bases short, with 10 bases between. Germline CDR1 is SGHTA and CDR2 is FQGNSA. The CDR3 is made up of 14 amino acids. CDR3 protein: CASSLLAVDQPQHF. In DNA form, the CDR3 reads TGTGCCAGCAGCTTATTGGCCGTCGATCAGCCCCAGCATTTT. Using reference TRBV7-2 and TRBJ1-5 for the parts outside the CDR3, the full variable domain is GAGVSQSPSNKVTEKGKDVELRCDPISGHTALYWYRQSLGQGLEFLIYFQGNSAPDKSGLPSDRFSAERTGGSVSTLTIQRTQQEDSAVYLCASSLLAVDQPQHFGDGTRLSIL.

This chain uses TRBV2 with TRBJ1-1, with TRBD1 matching over 9 bases. Trimming cost V 6 bases and J 8 bases; bases outside gene matches: 7. Germline assignment: CDR1 SNHLY and CDR2 FYNNEI. This CDR3 has 13 amino acids. The CDR3 is CASRETGGYEAFF. CDR3 in DNA: TGTGCCAGCAGGGAAACAGGGGGCTACGAAGCTTTCTTT.